Below, 27 T cell receptor beta chains from the same sample are listed, as sequenced in a study of human T cells and chemical hapten exposure. The time point here: patch test 2, 6 weeks after DPC sensitization. The treatment is: therapeutic diphenylcyclopropenone sensitization with weekly scalp DPC. TCRdb redid the calling of the RACE reads with MiXCR, one entry per CDR3 protein. The sample has about 85,000 distinct CDR3 sequences, about 9.9% seen once. Material: whole blood, obtained in connection with sensitization to the hapten diphenylcyclopropenone (DPC). Receptor source: a man between 18 and 29 years old with alopecia areata. Some clones in this sample may be carry-over from other donors' samples.

The J gene is TRBJ1-2, the V gene TRBV7-2; TRBD1 agrees at 12 bases. V was pared by 3 bases and J by 7 bases, with 6 bases of the junction left unmatched. CDR3 length equals 15 residues. Per the germline V gene, CDR1 is SGHTA and CDR2 is FQGNSA. The CDR3 sequence: CASSFRGTGGVGYTF. Here the CDR3 DNA reads TGTGCCAGCAGCTTTAGAGGGACAGGGGGCGTTGGCTACACCTTC. Combining the CDR3 with reference TRBV7-2 and TRBJ1-2 gives the whole variable domain GAGVSQSPSNKVTEKGKDVELRCDPISGHTALYWYRQSLGQGLEFLIYFQGNSAPDKSGLPSDRFSAERTGGSVSTLTIQRTQQEDSAVYLCASSFRGTGGVGYTFGSGTRLTVV.

This clonotype showed up many times. The CDR3 sequence is CASSQSGSEQFF. CDR3 DNA sequence: TGTGCCAGCAGCCAATCGGGATCTGAGCAGTTCTTC. The chain recombines TRBV14 with TRBJ2-1; the D gene is possibly TRBD2 (5 bases). Trimming removed 2 bases from V and 9 bases from J, with 8 bases in between. The CDR3 is made up of 12 amino acids. Germline loops: CDR1 SGHDN, CDR2 FVKESK.

This clonotype was counted many times. The chain uses TRBV6-2 or TRBV6-3 and TRBJ1-2; TRBD1 agrees at 8 bases. V was pared by 8 bases and J by 2 bases, with 4 bases of the junction left unmatched. CDR3 size: 13 residues. Germline loops: CDR1 MNHEY, CDR2 SVGEGT. CDR3 amino acids: CASVDRANYGYTF. The CDR3 nucleotides are TGTGCCAGCGTGGACAGGGCAAACTATGGCTACACCTTC.

This chain connects TRBV7-9 to TRBJ1-2, with D uncertain. Germline V gene lookup returns CDR1 SEHNR and CDR2 FQNEAQ (reference sequence). V was cut by 4 bases and J by 6 bases, with 18 bases left in between. The CDR3 runs 15 residues. This CDR3 is CASSSRQNTAHGYTF. The DNA of the CDR3 is TGTGCCAGCAGCTCACGCCAGAACACGGCGCATGGCTACACCTTC. Full variable domain (remainder filled in from reference TRBV7-9 and TRBJ1-2): DTGVSQNPRHKITKRGQNVTFRCDPISEHNRLYWYRQTLGQGPEFLTYFQNEAQLEKSRLLSDRFSAERPKGSFSTLEIQRTEQGDSAMYLCASSSRQNTAHGYTFGSGTRLTVV.

The rearrangement uses TRBV20-1 and TRBJ1-1, with D uncertain. CDR1 and CDR2 (germline): DFQATT, SNEGSKA (reference sequence). The CDR3 is made up of 14 amino acids. V was cut by 3 bases and J by 0 bases, with 11 bases left in between. The DNA of the CDR3 is TGCAGTGCTAGTGAACCGGGGATGAACACTGAAGCTTTCTTT. Its translation: CSASEPGMNTEAFF.

This clonotype was seen a handful of times. The chain uses TRBV11-2 and TRBJ2-5; weak D call: TRBD2 (6 bases). This CDR3 region has 14 residues. Trimming removed 4 bases from V and 5 bases from J, with 14 bases in between. Germline CDR1 is SGHAT and CDR2 is FQNNGV. CDR3 amino acids: CASSSMGGVETQYF. The CDR3 region has the DNA TGTGCCAGCAGCTCCATGGGCGGGGTGGAGACCCAGTACTTC.

The chain carries TRBV20-1 and TRBJ2-3; TRBD2 aligns across 7 bases. The CDR3 is 15 amino acids. The germline CDR1 and CDR2 sequences are DFQATT and SNEGSKA (reference sequence). Trimming at V came to 6 bases and at J to 0 bases, leaving 9 bases not matched to a gene. The CDR3 sequence is CSATTSRTSTDTQYF. The CDR3 region has the DNA TGCAGTGCCACGACTAGCAGAACTAGCACAGATACGCAGTATTTT.

This clonotype was picked up a small number of times. This chain links TRBV11-2 with TRBJ2-3; D uncertain. Germline V gene data show CDR1 as SGHAT and CDR2 as FQNNGV. The V end was cut by 0 bases, the J end by 3 bases, with 22 bases between. The CDR3 is 19 residues long. This chain's CDR3 is CASSLESGNELRITDTQYF. In nucleotides, the CDR3 is TGTGCCAGCAGCTTAGAGTCCGGAAACGAGCTCCGGATAACAGATACGCAGTATTTT.

V and J are TRBV29-1 and TRBJ2-1; no firm D call. This CDR3 is 11 amino acids long. Looked up from germline, CDR1 is SQVTM and CDR2 is ANQGSEA. Trimming shortened V by 7 bases and J by 3 bases, and 7 bases separated the two germline ends. The CDR3 here is CSGISYNEQFF. CDR3 bases: TGCAGCGGAATTAGCTACAATGAGCAGTTCTTC.

The chain links TRBV5-1 to TRBJ2-3; the match to TRBD1 covers 8 bases. CDR1 and CDR2 from the germline V gene are SGHRS and YFSETQ. The CDR3 is made up of 17 amino acids. The trim removed 5 bases at V and 4 bases at J, leaving 15 bases unmatched. CDR3 region: CASRRLTGGNWADTQYF. As DNA, the CDR3 is TGCGCCAGCAGACGACTTACAGGGGGGAATTGGGCAGATACGCAGTATTTT.

The chain links TRBV4-3 to TRBJ2-3, with TRBD1 identical over 8 bases. The CDR3 extends over 14 amino acids. Trimming removed 4 bases from V and 3 bases from J; junction bases left unmatched: 3. Germline V lookup: CDR1 LGHNA, CDR2 YSLEER. CDR3 bases: TGCGCCAGCAGCCGAAGACAGGGGACAGATACGCAGTATTTT. Protein product: CASSRRQGTDTQYF.

The CDR3 region is CASSSLGPGTDTQYF. The CDR3 DNA reads as TGTGCCAGCAGCTCCTTAGGGCCCGGCACAGATACGCAGTATTTT. The V call is TRBV5-6, the J call TRBJ2-3; D remains unclear. CDR1 SGHDT and CDR2 YYEEEE come from the germline V gene. This CDR3 is 15 amino acids long. Trimming took 3 bases from V and 1 from J, leaving 12 bases between them.

The V call is TRBV12-3 or TRBV12-4, the J call TRBJ2-3; D remains ambiguous. The CDR3 consists of 16 residues. Trimming shortened V by 4 bases and J by 1 base, and 15 bases separated the two germline ends. The CDR3, as DNA: TGTGCCAGCAGTTCCGGTCTCCGGTGGGGCACAGATACGCAGTATTTT. Residues: CASSSGLRWGTDTQYF.

This clonotype was found many times. The J gene is TRBJ2-5, the V gene TRBV5-1; unclear D gene. The CDR3 extends over 12 amino acids. Germline loops: CDR1 SGHRS, CDR2 YFSETQ. With 0 bases removed from V and 5 bases from J, the gap between germline ends came to 5 bases. The CDR3 DNA reads as TGCGCCAGCAGCTTGGCGGAGGAGACCCAGTACTTC. Protein product: CASSLAEETQYF.

This clonotype has a count of ten or more. V usage is TRBV15 and J usage is TRBJ1-5, with a weak D call TRBD1 (6 bases). The germline V and J ends were trimmed by 5 bases and 3 bases, with 14 bases remaining between them. Germline values: CDR1 LNHNV, CDR2 YYDKDF (reference sequence). This CDR3 spans 15 amino acids. CDR3: CATSSEGVSNQPQHF. The CDR3 nucleotides are TGTGCCACCAGCTCGGAGGGGGTCTCCAATCAGCCCCAGCATTTT. Using reference TRBV15 and TRBJ1-5 for the parts outside the CDR3, the full variable domain is DAMVIQNPRYQVTQFGKPVTLSCSQTLNHNVMYWYQQKSSQAPKLLFHYYDKDFNNEADTPDNFQSRRPNTSFCFLDIRSPGLGDTAMYLCATSSEGVSNQPQHFGDGTRLSIL.

This clonotype was counted only a few times. The V call is TRBV9, the J call TRBJ2-2; TRBD2 matches 7 bases. CDR3 length: 14 residues. Per germline, CDR1 SGDLS and CDR2 YYNGEE. Trimming cost V 1 base and J 3 bases; bases outside gene matches: 0. The CDR3 region is CASSVLADTGELFF. In DNA form, the CDR3 reads TGTGCCAGCAGCGTACTAGCGGACACCGGGGAGCTGTTTTTT.

This clonotype was counted at least ten times. The chain links TRBV28 to TRBJ1-5; perhaps TRBD1 as D (6 bases). Trimming cost V 2 bases and J 0 bases, with 11 bases left between them. The CDR3 is made up of 16 amino acids. The germline CDR1 and CDR2 sequences are MDHEN and SYDVKM. The CDR3 coding sequence is TGTGCCAGCAGTTTAGTCGGACAGTATAGCAATCAGCCCCAGCATTTT. This gives the protein CASSLVGQYSNQPQHF.

The genes are TRBV5-1 and TRBJ1-1, with D unclear. Germline CDR1 is SGHRS and CDR2 is YFSETQ. V lost 4 bases, J lost 1 base, and 8 bases lay in between. CDR3 size: 13 residues. CDR3 nucleotides: TGCGCCAGCAGCCCCCGGGAGAACACTGAAGCTTTCTTT. This codes for CASSPRENTEAFF.

This clonotype was observed a few times. The V gene is TRBV4-3, the J gene TRBJ1-1; no firm D call. Trimming took off 1 base at V and 4 bases at J, with 10 bases between the two ends. The CDR3 runs 14 residues. The germline V gene encodes CDR1 LGHNA and CDR2 YSLEER. CDR3 bases: TGCGCCAGCAGCCAAGTTCTGGCGGCCACTGAAGCTTTCTTT. Its protein product is CASSQVLAATEAFF.

This clonotype appeared a few times. The chain is built from TRBV7-9 and TRBJ1-1, with 9 bases lining up with TRBD1. V shed 4 bases and J 1 base; nucleotides not matched to a gene: 7. The CDR3 runs to 16 residues. Germline V lookup: CDR1 SEHNR, CDR2 FQNEAQ (reference sequence). The chain's CDR3 is CASSYGQGRGNTEAFF. The CDR3 nucleotides read TGTGCCAGCAGCTACGGACAGGGGAGGGGGAACACTGAAGCTTTCTTT. Looking up the rest from reference TRBV7-9 and TRBJ1-1 gives the full variable domain: DTGVSQNPRHKITKRGQNVTFRCDPISEHNRLYWYRQTLGQGPEFLTYFQNEAQLEKSRLLSDRFSAERPKGSFSTLEIQRTEQGDSAMYLCASSYGQGRGNTEAFFGQGTRLTVV.

This clonotype was recorded many times. V usage is TRBV29-1 and J usage is TRBJ2-7, with D unclear. V dropped 1 base and J dropped 3 bases, with 10 bases sitting between them. The CDR3 extends over 13 amino acids. Germline V gene sequence: CDR1 SQVTM, CDR2 ANQGSEA. CDR3 coding DNA: TGCAGCGTTGAAGTACAGAACCACTACGAGCAGTACTTC. It yields the protein CSVEVQNHYEQYF.

This clonotype was picked up a small number of times. This chain links TRBV28 with TRBJ1-2, with TRBD1 as a possible D gene (5 bases). CDR1 is MDHEN and CDR2 is SYDVKM in the germline V gene. This CDR3 spans 14 amino acids. V was pared by 4 bases and J by 5 bases, with 14 bases between. As DNA, the CDR3 is TGTGCCAGCAGTTCTGGACAACTATCTTATGGCTACACCTTC. This gives the protein CASSSGQLSYGYTF.

This clonotype has just a few counts. The chain recombines TRBV19 with TRBJ1-2; D is possibly TRBD1 (5 bases). The germline CDR1 and CDR2 sequences are LNHDA and SQIVND (reference sequence). The V and J ends lost 10 bases and 4 bases respectively, with 19 bases between them. The CDR3 sequence is 14 residues long. CDR3 DNA sequence: TGTGCCATCGGGAACGGGGACCGCGGCTATGGCTACACCTTC. Protein: CAIGNGDRGYGYTF.

This clonotype came up many times. The rearrangement uses TRBV12-3 or TRBV12-4 and TRBJ1-2; D remains unclear. V lost 6 bases and J lost 5, with 7 bases in between. CDR3 length equals 11 residues. CDR3 loop: CASSRGYGYTF. For the CDR3, the DNA is TGTGCCAGCAGCCGAGGTTATGGCTACACCTTC.

The J gene is TRBJ2-6, the V gene TRBV5-1; 7 bases fit TRBD1. J lost 1 base, V lost 2 bases, and 3 bases had no gene match. Germline loops: CDR1 SGHRS, CDR2 YFSETQ. There are 16 residues in the CDR3. CDR3 region: CASSLGQASGANVLTF. DNA for the CDR3: TGCGCCAGCAGCTTAGGACAGGCTTCTGGGGCCAACGTCCTGACTTTC.

The gene calls are TRBV7-2 and TRBJ1-5, with D possibly matching TRBD1 (6 bases). The CDR3 length is 14 residues. The germline CDR1 and CDR2 sequences are SGHTA and FQGNSA. V lost 1 base and J lost 10, with 14 bases in between. The CDR3 region is CASSLDRGPSPQHF. As DNA, the CDR3 is TGTGCCAGCAGCTTAGATCGGGGGCCAAGTCCCCAGCATTTT.

At least ten counts were recorded for this clonotype. This chain's CDR3 is CASSLATDTEAFF. The CDR3 nucleotides are TGTGCCAGCAGCTTAGCGACAGACACTGAAGCTTTCTTT. The genes are TRBV11-1 and TRBJ1-1, with D possibly TRBD1 on 5 matching bases. V gave up 0 bases and J gave up 3 bases, with 5 bases separating them. Germline CDR1 reads SGHAT; CDR2 reads FQDESV (reference sequence). This CDR3 is 13 amino acids long. The whole variable domain, remainder taken from reference TRBV11-1 and TRBJ1-1, is EAEVAQSPRYKITEKSQAVAFWCDPISGHATLYWYRQILGQGPELLVQFQDESVVDDSQLPKDRFSAERLKGVDSTLKIQPAELGDSAMYLCASSLATDTEAFFGQGTRLTVV.